This T cell receptor (beta chain) is drawn from a study of cytomegalovirus exposure and HLA in healthy donors (dated by TCRdb to between 2016 and 2019). Study-wide context: In an earlier analysis of 550 to 750 of the donors, 276 Gb of sequence data and about 110 million unique TCR beta sequences from about 179 million T cells were reported. Class I and class II HLA loci were covered by the typing at four-digit resolution. Donor age, sex, ethnicity and CMV serostatus were compiled together with the repertoire data. Every repertoire in the discovery cohort had been generated on one and the same sequencing platform. Rather than drawing on any new phenotypic data, the later analysis identified candidate immune exposures from TCR beta sequences and the way those sequences occurred across donors. Typing coverage differed by locus: A, B, C, DRB1 and DQB1 were typed in roughly 629-630 donors, DQA1 in 522, DPA1 in approximately 600, and DPB1 in about 450. Of the approximately 400 genotyped donors, over 80% were placed in the genetic ancestry cluster associated with self-reported Caucasian donors. The study combined high-throughput TCR immunosequencing, statistical association of individual TCRs with disease status, and machine learning to predict cytomegalovirus infection status. The study aimed to test whether cataloging public T cell receptors could reveal signatures of past pathogen exposure. The T cell repertoires of 666 subjects were profiled by immunosequencing and related to cytomegalovirus serostatus. A later genetic analysis used genome-wide SNP genotypes for about 60% of the roughly 700 donors, treating that subset as a discovery cohort. Along with the approximately 700-subject first cohort, a separate validation cohort of some 130 different subjects was used. A later analysis re-examined previously published TCR beta repertoires from about 700 donors and added high-resolution HLA genotyping to investigate patterns of TCR occurrence. Four or five DR-DQ haplotypes were handled as single units for association and clustering, since linkage in the cohort was strong. An early release covering around 630 HLA-typed donors comprised 300 to 350 gigabases of sequencing data and approximately 85 million unique TCR sequences. Across some 400 genotyped donors of the cohort, an average of approximately 240,000 unique TCR beta nucleotide sequences per donor were sequenced, and roughly 18% of those sequences were non-productive. In an earlier analysis of 587 of the donors, high-throughput TCR beta sequencing was used to judge whether each TCR beta V gene segment behaved as functional or pseudogenic. What the work shows at the level of the full study, not this receptor alone: A cluster of highly shared sequence variants was judged likely to be a technical artifact of the sequencing pipeline. A total of fewer than 200 TCR beta chains were listed by the study as associated with cytomegalovirus. In a later genetic analysis, a missense DCLRE1C variant was associated with V-gene and J-gene trimming of TCR beta chains, and the association was replicated in an independent cohort. According to a later analysis, TCR association rates differed among HLA loci, with DRB1 alleles showing the most associated TCRs and HLA-C alleles showing the fewest. Immune exposure information for the cohort was limited to CMV serostatus. A further reported finding was that TCR beta sequences accurately predicted the HLA-A and HLA-B alleles for most subjects in the first cohort. In a later genetic analysis, fewer N-insertions in productive TCRs were reported among donors in an Asian-associated ancestry cluster than the 666-donor mean. Because HLA typing was missing for some donors at each locus, association tests included only the typed subset. Most TCR sequences were seen in very few donors, while some public TCRs were found in many individuals. Linkage disequilibrium might explain the correlated functional status among segregating V segments, but an unknown experimental factor could not be ruled out. In a later analysis, most CMV-associated TCR beta chains were found to appear HLA-restricted, with HLA associations seemingly driven largely by CMV exposure. Only TCR beta chains were sequenced in this cohort, and the absence of alpha or paired-chain data limited detectable features. Compared with equally common non-associated chains, HLA-associated TCR beta chains in a later analysis were more clonally expanded and had lower generation probabilities. It was suggested by the authors that the approach could potentially be generalized to other disease states and immunological phenotypes. Because counts were too low, about 15 rarely observed V segments, including chromosome 9 orphons, were left out of the earlier analysis of roughly 600 of the donors. A few of the identified cytomegalovirus-associated TCR beta chains were confirmed in vitro to be specific for cytomegalovirus antigens. When HLA alleles, especially DR and DQ, strongly co-occurred, attributing TCR associations to individual alleles was difficult. In a later analysis, several top co-occurrence clusters were reported to appear linked to parvovirus B19, influenza, CMV and Epstein-Barr virus. Specific HLA alleles were associated with about 17,000 TCR beta sequences at a false discovery rate of 0.05 in a later analysis. In an earlier analysis of some 500 of the donors, most TCR beta V segments were observed in productive rearrangements about 87% or about 30% of the time, broadly matching IMGT annotations. The classifier was reported to diagnose cytomegalovirus status with high specificity and sensitivity in both the original and validation cohorts. The presence/absence analyses assumed that sequencing depth was roughly uniform across donors, and that assumption may not be true.

This clone was detected a few times. Its specific antigen is unknown. No qualities accompany the bases; no much larger clone lies one base away. The cohort consisted of some 730 healthy bone marrow donors. All cohort members were sampled while nominally healthy, although unrecorded immune exposures were likely present. The donor was CMV seronegative and was included in the group of over 300 seronegative cohort members. A peripheral blood sample was provided by each donor, and peripheral blood mononuclear cells were used for TCR beta sequencing. The Qiagen DNeasy Blood Extraction Kit was used to extract genomic DNA from the blood cell samples. The library was built by means of the immunoSEQ multiplex PCR assay. For the multiplex PCR, a mixture combining 60 forward primers for TCR Vbeta segments and 13 reverse primers for TCR Jbeta segments was used. A multiplex PCR assay on genomic DNA amplified the CDR3 region of rearranged TCR beta genes. Amplified TCR beta libraries were sequenced as 87-base-pair reads on the Illumina HiSeq System. Turning to the authors' computational methods: In a later analysis, tens of millions of unique TCR beta chains were counted across the 666 repertoires, and around 10 million of these chains were shared by at least two donors. A nearest-neighbor algorithm error-corrected the raw reads and collapsed the reads into unique sequences, merging closely related sequences to remove PCR and sequencing errors. Alignment of CDR3 sequences to IMGT reference sequences was used to assign V, D and J gene segments. For a sequence to be retained, at least a six-nucleotide match to both a V gene segment and a J gene segment was required. Rearrangements were classified as productive when the CDR3 lacked stop codons and remained in frame with V and J, and all other rearrangements were classified as non-productive. Following IMGT convention, CDR3 was defined as the stretch from the second conserved V-encoded cysteine to the conserved J-encoded phenylalanine. The earlier analysis of roughly 590 of the donors excluded sequences that lacked an unambiguous match to a single V gene segment. In an earlier analysis of 500 to 750 of the donors, V segments were called functional above 56.7% productive rearrangements and were called segregating when the between-donor standard deviation exceeded 5%. To diagnose cytomegalovirus status from the catalog of TCR beta chain sequences, a statistical classification framework was built. V and J gene assignment, in a later analysis, came from comparing TCR nucleotide sequences with IMGT/GENE-DB human TR gene sequences. The TCRdist pipeline was used in a later analysis to assign CDR3 sequences and most-parsimonious VDJ recombination scenarios. In a later analysis, each TCR beta chain was defined by its CDR3 amino acid sequence together with its V-gene family, and reads without a unique V-gene family were excluded. A later analysis removed nearly 600 highly shared, low-generation-probability nucleotide sequences to deal with suspected cross-contamination and a sequencing artifact. A later analysis calculated a clonal expansion index for each public chain from normalized within-repertoire ranks of inferred template counts. A later analysis computed generation probabilities with a VDJ recombination model fitted to out-of-frame rearrangements, and checked the results against IGoR. In a later analysis, TCR-TCR, TCR-HLA and TCR-CMV co-occurrence was scored with hypergeometric tests, and a repertoire-size bias correction was applied to TCR pairs. To estimate false discovery rates, a later analysis permuted the HLA or CMV assignments 20 times. A later analysis grouped co-occurring TCRs with DBSCAN, adding TCRdist sequence similarity when clustering within HLA-allele-positive subsets. Repertoires with fewer than 30,000 or more than 120,000 public chains were left out of co-occurrence clustering, as were several repertoires with anomalous nucleotide sharing. TCRdb holds this immuneACCESS table with in-frame rearrangements only. Some clones are missing; in checked studies, unresolved V genes explain under half, and the rest has no known cause. V and J calls and clone size follow that table, whereas D and trimming were derived from the DNA. Recorded for this sample are some 120,000 clones; around three quarters of them occurred a single time. Less than 4.5% of the sample is held by the ten biggest clonotypes.

What was sequenced was PBMCs. The receptor was isolated from a middle-aged man in good health and CMV-seronegative.

At the DNA level, the sequence is TGTGCCAGCAGCTTTACCCCGGGACAGGAACCGAACTATGGCTACACCTTC. Translated, this is CASSFTPGQEPNYGYTF. The V gene is TRBV7-9 and the J gene is TRBJ1-2; TRBD1 matches 8 bases in the middle. From a lookup of the germline V gene (reference sequence), CDR1 and CDR2 are SEHNR and FQNEAQ. The CDR3, cysteine through phenylalanine, is 17 amino acids long. The DNA shown is the 51-base CDR3, in frame from base 1. Trimmed from V: 3 bases; trimmed from J: 2 bases; junction bases lacking a gene match: 11.